Sequencing of this TCR beta chain was carried out in a study of shared clonotypes between healthy human individuals. Splitting of each subset's genomic DNA was done evenly across several immunoSEQ plates. TCRdb keeps only in-frame clones here, not all; method: immunoSEQ multiplex PCR. The sample includes 2 million or so clones, approximately 95% of them seen just once. The donors, all of them Caucasian adults, lived in Nashville, Tennessee. The CDR3 has 17 amino acids. Trimming cost V 4 bases and J 3 bases; bases outside gene matches: 10. CDR1 and CDR2 (germline): SGHDT, YYEEEE. This receptor was obtained from a man between 18 and 35 years old in good health. The sequencing input was naive CD4+ T cells sorted from blood. As to subset: CD45RA+ positively selected. J is TRBJ2-5 and V is TRBV5-6; 12 positions agree with TRBD2. CDR3 in DNA: TGTGCCAGCAGCCCCCGGACTAGCGGGATTGCTAAAGAGACCCAGTACTTC. Residues: CASSPRTSGIAKETQYF.